This paragraph covers one TCR beta chain sequence. Antigen: not known. Brentuximab vedotin exposure varied, and every patient relapsed after autologous stem cell transplantation. The patients, who had relapsed/refractory classical Hodgkin lymphoma, achieved best responses of complete response, partial response or progressive disease. This sample stems from a study of PD-1 blockade in classical Hodgkin lymphoma. Study conclusions and caveats: CD4+ but not CD8+ TCR diversity rose significantly by C4D1. The authors excluded patients who started nivolumab under 1 year after ASCT. The baseline diversity of complete responders showed similarity to that of newly diagnosed patients.

Sequencing used immunoSEQ multiplex PCR; TCRdb keeps in-frame clones, though not all of them. This repertoire shows 130,000 to 150,000 clones, nearly 80% found once; its top ten account for approximately 9.6%. V was clipped by 5 bases and J by 3 bases, with 4 bases between them. CDR3 length: 11 residues. The germline CDR1 and CDR2 sequences are SNHLY and FYNNEI. Sequencing used peripheral blood mononuclear cells (PBMCs), obtained before the second cycle of nivolumab. The J gene is TRBJ1-1, the V gene TRBV2; D is undetermined. The receptor's source is a human donor with classical Hodgkin lymphoma. CDR3 sequence: CASSPDTEAFF. Here the CDR3 DNA reads TGTGCCAGCAGTCCGGACACTGAAGCTTTCTTT. The variable domain in full, completed from reference TRBV2 and TRBJ1-1, reads EPEVTQTPSHQVTQMGQEVILRCVPISNHLYFYWYRQILGQKVEFLVSFYNNEISEKSEIFDDQFSVERPDGSNFTLKIRSTKLEDSAMYFCASSPDTEAFFGQGTRLTVV.